A selection of T cell receptor beta chains follows, all from one sample in a study of radiation and T cells in renal cell carcinoma. Only in-frame clones appear in the TCRdb table, and some are missing; sequencing was by immunoSEQ multiplex PCR. The sample yields around 140,000 clones, approximately 82% seen once. This sample comprised blood, obtained from a patient whose treatment included radiotherapy and nephrectomy. These receptors originate from a woman between 50 and 59 years old with renal cell carcinoma. Both conserved end residues are part of each CDR3. Fields, in order: V gene, J gene, clone size, D gene, CDR3 protein, CDR3 DNA. The D gene is left open where the match is weak. Rows give clone size only sometimes, using once, few, many, or a class for an expanded clone.

v_gene: TRBV6-5; j_gene: TRBJ2-1; abundance: -; d_gene: -; CDR3aa: CASSPGGRFNEQFF; CDR3nt: TGTGCCAGCTCTCCCGGGGGGCGGTTTAATGAGCAGTTCTTC
v_gene: TRBV6-1; j_gene: TRBJ2-1; abundance: -; d_gene: -; CDR3aa: CASWLSGEQFF; CDR3nt: TGTGCCAGCTGGTTGTCGGGTGAGCAGTTCTTC
v_gene: TRBV29-1; j_gene: TRBJ2-3; abundance: -; d_gene: -; CDR3aa: CSVVKTSTDTQYF; CDR3nt: TGCAGCGTTGTGAAGACTAGCACAGATACGCAGTATTTT
v_gene: TRBV7-2; j_gene: TRBJ2-1; abundance: few; d_gene: TRBD2; CDR3aa: CASSLTSGNYNEQFF; CDR3nt: TGTGCCAGCAGCTTAACTAGCGGGAACTACAATGAGCAGTTCTTC
v_gene: TRBV10-3; j_gene: TRBJ2-6; abundance: -; d_gene: -; CDR3aa: CAISAVEAGANVLTF; CDR3nt: TGTGCCATCAGCGCCGTTGAAGCTGGGGCCAACGTCCTGACTTTC
v_gene: TRBV2; j_gene: TRBJ2-7; abundance: -; d_gene: -; CDR3aa: CASSEEATYEQYF; CDR3nt: TGTGCCAGCAGTGAGGAGGCAACCTACGAGCAGTACTTC
v_gene: TRBV6-5; j_gene: TRBJ2-5; abundance: -; d_gene: -; CDR3aa: CASSEGGGETQYF; CDR3nt: TGTGCCAGCAGTGAGGGAGGTGGGGAGACCCAGTACTTC
v_gene: TRBV14; j_gene: TRBJ2-5; abundance: -; d_gene: TRBD1; CDR3aa: CASSQVGTGHQETQYF; CDR3nt: TGTGCCAGCAGCCAAGTCGGGACAGGGCATCAAGAGACCCAGTACTTC
v_gene: TRBV5-4; j_gene: TRBJ2-1; abundance: -; d_gene: -; CDR3aa: CASSHGDYRVHEQFF; CDR3nt: TGTGCCAGCAGCCATGGGGACTACAGGGTCCATGAGCAGTTCTTC
v_gene: TRBV5-1; j_gene: TRBJ2-7; abundance: -; d_gene: -; CDR3aa: CASSWAERGEQYF; CDR3nt: TGCGCCAGCAGCTGGGCAGAGAGGGGCGAGCAGTACTTC
v_gene: TRBV28; j_gene: TRBJ1-3; abundance: -; d_gene: -; CDR3aa: CASTPDGITGNTIYF; CDR3nt: TGTGCCAGCACCCCCGACGGGATTACTGGAAACACCATATATTTT
v_gene: TRBV6-5; j_gene: TRBJ2-7; abundance: -; d_gene: TRBD2; CDR3aa: CASSYGTSGSYEQYF; CDR3nt: TGTGCCAGCAGTTACGGCACTAGCGGGAGCTACGAGCAGTACTTC
v_gene: TRBV18; j_gene: TRBJ1-4; abundance: -; d_gene: -; CDR3aa: CASSPPPGEKLFF; CDR3nt: TGTGCCAGCTCACCCCCCCCCGGCGAAAAACTGTTTTTT
v_gene: TRBV28; j_gene: TRBJ2-1; abundance: -; d_gene: TRBD2; CDR3aa: CASSPIGGLAGGVNEQFF; CDR3nt: TGTGCCAGCAGTCCGATAGGGGGACTAGCGGGAGGAGTCAATGAGCAGTTCTTC
v_gene: TRBV28; j_gene: TRBJ1-1; abundance: -; d_gene: -; CDR3aa: CAITPLNTEAFF; CDR3nt: TGTGCCATCACCCCCCTAAACACTGAAGCTTTCTTT
v_gene: TRBV5-1; j_gene: TRBJ2-5; abundance: -; d_gene: TRBD1; CDR3aa: CASSLVPGDSQETQYF; CDR3nt: TGCGCCAGCAGCTTGGTTCCCGGGGACAGCCAAGAGACCCAGTACTTC
v_gene: TRBV27; j_gene: TRBJ1-2; abundance: -; d_gene: -; CDR3aa: CASSVLGGYGYTF; CDR3nt: TGTGCCAGCAGTGTCCTGGGGGGCTATGGCTACACCTTC
v_gene: TRBV20-1; j_gene: TRBJ1-1; abundance: few; d_gene: -; CDR3aa: CTQRGGTEAFF; CDR3nt: TGCACCCAACGAGGGGGCACTGAAGCTTTCTTT
v_gene: TRBV5-1; j_gene: TRBJ1-4; abundance: -; d_gene: TRBD1; CDR3aa: CASSRAGTGSNEKLFF; CDR3nt: TGCGCCAGCAGCCGAGCCGGGACAGGATCTAATGAAAAACTGTTTTTT
v_gene: TRBV2; j_gene: TRBJ2-7; abundance: few; d_gene: TRBD1; CDR3aa: CASRVDRDSYEQYF; CDR3nt: TGTGCCAGCAGGGTGGACAGGGACAGCTACGAGCAGTACTTC
v_gene: TRBV6-6; j_gene: TRBJ2-1; abundance: few; d_gene: -; CDR3aa: CASSGTVGEQFF; CDR3nt: TGTGCCAGCAGCGGGACTGTCGGTGAGCAGTTCTTC
v_gene: TRBV6-1; j_gene: TRBJ1-1; abundance: -; d_gene: TRBD1; CDR3aa: CASTLTGGWTEAFF; CDR3nt: TGTGCCAGCACCTTAACAGGGGGTTGGACTGAAGCTTTCTTT
v_gene: TRBV9; j_gene: TRBJ2-7; abundance: -; d_gene: TRBD2; CDR3aa: CASSVAGEGYEQYF; CDR3nt: TGTGCCAGCAGCGTAGCCGGGGAGGGCTACGAGCAGTACTTC
v_gene: TRBV9; j_gene: TRBJ2-2; abundance: -; d_gene: TRBD2; CDR3aa: CASSVAPGLAGDTGELFF; CDR3nt: TGTGCCAGCAGCGTAGCCCCTGGGTTAGCGGGAGACACCGGGGAGCTGTTTTTT
v_gene: TRBV6-1; j_gene: TRBJ1-1; abundance: few; d_gene: -; CDR3aa: CASSLPRNTEAFF; CDR3nt: TGTGCCAGCAGTCTCCCACGGAACACTGAAGCTTTCTTT
v_gene: TRBV20-1; j_gene: TRBJ1-2; abundance: -; d_gene: -; CDR3aa: CSASPAVGYTF; CDR3nt: TGCAGTGCTAGCCCGGCGGTAGGCTACACCTTC
v_gene: TRBV5-1; j_gene: TRBJ2-7; abundance: few; d_gene: -; CDR3aa: CASSLRGGSSYEQYF; CDR3nt: TGCGCCAGCAGCCTAAGGGGCGGGTCCTCGTACGAGCAGTACTTC
v_gene: TRBV5-1; j_gene: TRBJ1-1; abundance: few; d_gene: -; CDR3aa: CASSLGGMNTEAFF; CDR3nt: TGCGCCAGCAGCTTGGGGGGTATGAACACTGAAGCTTTCTTT
v_gene: TRBV29-1; j_gene: TRBJ1-1; abundance: -; d_gene: -; CDR3aa: CSVVRRLGATEAFF; CDR3nt: TGCAGCGTTGTGCGGAGGTTGGGTGCCACTGAAGCTTTCTTT
v_gene: TRBV9; j_gene: TRBJ2-5; abundance: -; d_gene: -; CDR3aa: CASSVELGSQETQYF; CDR3nt: TGTGCCAGCAGCGTAGAGCTGGGGTCCCAAGAGACCCAGTACTTC
v_gene: TRBV10-3; j_gene: TRBJ2-1; abundance: -; d_gene: TRBD2; CDR3aa: CAIRGGSGSPGSYNEQFF; CDR3nt: TGTGCCATCAGGGGGGGTAGCGGGAGTCCTGGGTCCTACAATGAGCAGTTCTTC
v_gene: TRBV7-9; j_gene: TRBJ1-1; abundance: few; d_gene: -; CDR3aa: CASSSGYTEAFF; CDR3nt: TGTGCCAGCAGCTCAGGTTATACTGAAGCTTTCTTT
v_gene: TRBV6-5; j_gene: TRBJ1-2; abundance: -; d_gene: -; CDR3aa: CASSEVNYGYTF; CDR3nt: TGTGCCAGCAGTGAGGTTAACTATGGCTACACCTTC
v_gene: TRBV6-1; j_gene: TRBJ1-4; abundance: -; d_gene: -; CDR3aa: CASSEASTVNEKLFF; CDR3nt: TGTGCCAGCAGTGAAGCGTCAACAGTAAATGAAAAACTGTTTTTT
v_gene: TRBV29-1; j_gene: TRBJ1-3; abundance: -; d_gene: -; CDR3aa: CSVELRDKALF; CDR3nt: TGCAGCGTTGAATTAAGGGACAAGGCCCTTTTT
v_gene: TRBV5-4; j_gene: TRBJ1-2; abundance: -; d_gene: -; CDR3aa: CASSSSVTFYGYTF; CDR3nt: TGTGCCAGCAGCTCATCAGTAACATTCTATGGCTACACCTTC
v_gene: TRBV5-4; j_gene: TRBJ1-2; abundance: -; d_gene: TRBD1; CDR3aa: CASSLATGNYGYTF; CDR3nt: TGTGCCAGCAGCTTGGCGACAGGGAACTATGGCTACACCTTC
v_gene: TRBV7-8; j_gene: TRBJ1-5; abundance: -; d_gene: -; CDR3aa: CASSLDRAQPQHF; CDR3nt: TGTGCCAGCAGCTTAGACAGGGCGCAGCCCCAGCATTTT
v_gene: TRBV7-8; j_gene: TRBJ1-1; abundance: -; d_gene: -; CDR3aa: CASSRQAMNTEAFF; CDR3nt: TGTGCCAGCAGCCGACAGGCTATGAACACTGAAGCTTTCTTT
v_gene: TRBV7-9; j_gene: TRBJ2-7; abundance: -; d_gene: TRBD2; CDR3aa: CASSLASLAGAEQYF; CDR3nt: TGTGCCAGCAGCTTAGCGTCTCTAGCGGGAGCCGAGCAGTACTTC
v_gene: TRBV6-1; j_gene: TRBJ1-4; abundance: once; d_gene: -; CDR3aa: CASIPPNKDEKLFF; CDR3nt: TGTGCCAGCATACCCCCGAATAAAGATGAAAAACTGTTTTTT
v_gene: TRBV5-5; j_gene: TRBJ2-1; abundance: -; d_gene: -; CDR3aa: CASSSDSSSYNEQFF; CDR3nt: TGTGCCAGCAGCTCAGACTCCAGCTCCTACAATGAGCAGTTCTTC
v_gene: TRBV11-1; j_gene: TRBJ1-1; abundance: -; d_gene: -; CDR3aa: CASTNPGATEAFF; CDR3nt: TGTGCCAGCACGAATCCAGGGGCCACTGAAGCTTTCTTT
v_gene: TRBV7-6; j_gene: TRBJ2-7; abundance: -; d_gene: TRBD1; CDR3aa: CASSLSPGGTYEQYF; CDR3nt: TGTGCCAGCAGCTTATCGCCAGGGGGCACGTACGAGCAGTACTTC
v_gene: TRBV2; j_gene: TRBJ2-7; abundance: -; d_gene: -; CDR3aa: CAGGTTPYEQYF; CDR3nt: TGTGCCGGAGGGACGACACCCTACGAGCAGTACTTC
v_gene: TRBV9; j_gene: TRBJ1-2; abundance: -; d_gene: -; CDR3aa: CASSPATRDGYTF; CDR3nt: TGTGCCAGCAGCCCCGCGACACGGGATGGCTACACCTTC